Shown below are 31 T cell receptor beta chains from a single sample sequenced in a study of chemoradiotherapy in HPV16-positive cancers. Sequencing was performed with immunoSEQ multiplex PCR; in TCRdb, only in-frame clones are kept and a portion is missing. Altogether more than 1,500 clones are present, about 81% being singletons, with the ten largest covering under 7%. Here the sequenced sample was tumor tissue, taken from a patient who underwent chemoradiotherapy. The receptors come from a human donor with HPV-associated anogenital cancer.

V gene TRBV5-1 combines with J gene TRBJ1-4, with 8 bases matching TRBD1. CDR1 is SGHRS, CDR2 YFSETQ, per germline. This CDR3 has 18 residues. Unmatched junction bases numbered 15, after V lost 6 bases and J lost 2 bases. CDR3 protein: CASKAGPGGKTTNEKLFF. The CDR3 DNA is TGCGCCAGCAAAGCGGGGCCAGGGGGCAAGACTACTAATGAAAAACTGTTTTTT.

V and J are TRBV2 and TRBJ1-2; D gene uncertain. Deletions cut 8 bases from V and 6 bases from J, with 19 bases between. Germline V CDR1 and CDR2: SNHLY, FYNNEI. The CDR3 is 14 amino acids. The CDR3 sequence is CASPLSVEGDGYTF. The CDR3 DNA reads as TGTGCCAGCCCTCTATCGGTGGAGGGAGATGGCTACACCTTC.

The chain employs TRBV27 and TRBJ1-5, with TRBD1 matching over 10 bases. The trim removed 3 bases at V and 7 bases at J, leaving 6 bases unmatched. The CDR3 length is 15 residues. Germline CDR1 reads MNHEY; CDR2 reads SMNVEV (reference sequence). The CDR3 bases are TGTGCCAGCAGTTTCCAGACAGGGGGCGGACAGCCCCAGCATTTT. Its translation: CASSFQTGGGQPQHF.

This rearrangement joins TRBV9 to TRBJ2-5; D perhaps matches TRBD1 (6 bases). The DNA end is a closer match to TRBJ2-7, so the J assignment may be wrong. Germline loops: CDR1 SGDLS, CDR2 YYNGEE. The CDR3 runs 15 residues. The CDR3: CASSPRGTGSYEQYF. In DNA form, the CDR3 reads TGTGCCAGCAGCCCGAGGGGGACGGGCTCCTACGAGCAGTACTTC.

This clone was recorded a few times. The gene calls are TRBV7-3 and TRBJ1-1; possibly TRBD1 for D (5 bases). Between the trimmed V and J ends, which lost 5 bases and 1 base, there was a span of 8 bases. Germline assignment: CDR1 SGHTA and CDR2 FQGTGA. The CDR3 is 13 amino acids. The CDR3 nucleotides are TGTGCCAGCAGCAAGGGGTCGAACACTGAAGCTTTCTTT. Amino acid sequence: CASSKGSNTEAFF.

The V gene is TRBV9, the J gene TRBJ1-5, with a tentative D call TRBD1 (5 bases). The CDR3 totals 15 residues. Germline V gene lookup returns CDR1 SGDLS and CDR2 YYNGEE. V lost 0 bases to trimming and J lost 4 bases, with 11 bases between them. The DNA of the CDR3 is TGTGCCAGCAGCGTAGCGGGGGGGGAGAATCAGCCCCAGCATTTT. Protein product: CASSVAGGENQPQHF. The variable domain in full, completed from reference TRBV9 and TRBJ1-5, reads DSGVTQTPKHLITATGQRVTLRCSPRSGDLSVYWYQQSLDQGLQFLIQYYNGEERAKGNILERFSAQQFPDLHSELNLSSLELGDSALYFCASSVAGGENQPQHFGDGTRLSIL.

The CDR3 DNA is TGCGCCAGCAGCTTGGGGGGGGAAAACATTCAGTACTTC. This encodes CASSLGGENIQYF. The chain uses TRBV5-1 and TRBJ2-4, with TRBD2 as a possible D gene (6 bases). The CDR3 runs to 13 residues. Germline-derived CDR1 and CDR2 are SGHRS and YFSETQ. V was shortened by 0 bases and J by 5 bases, with 6 bases between the two germline ends.

The chain employs TRBV7-2 and TRBJ2-1; D is unclear. Per germline, CDR1 SGHTA and CDR2 FQGNSA. V lost 3 bases, J lost 5 bases, and 8 bases lay in between. The CDR3 is 13 amino acids. The CDR3 DNA sequence: TGTGCCAGCAGCTTCTACCTGAACAATGAGCAGTTCTTC. It is translated as CASSFYLNNEQFF. Variable domain in full (rest from reference TRBV7-2 and TRBJ2-1): GAGVSQSPSNKVTEKGKDVELRCDPISGHTALYWYRQSLGQGLEFLIYFQGNSAPDKSGLPSDRFSAERTGGSVSTLTIQRTQQEDSAVYLCASSFYLNNEQFFGPGTRLTVL.

V gene TRBV27 combines with J gene TRBJ1-2; D is unclear. Germline CDR1 and CDR2: MNHEY and SMNVEV (reference sequence). Trimming took 3 bases from V and 4 from J, leaving 12 bases between them. The CDR3 runs to 14 residues. The CDR3 reads CASSFIGASYGYTF. Written as DNA, the CDR3 is TGTGCCAGCAGTTTTATTGGTGCATCCTATGGCTACACCTTC.

The chain links TRBV2 to TRBJ1-1, with D hard to call. The germline V and J ends were trimmed by 2 bases and 4 bases, with 8 bases remaining between them. The CDR3 runs to 13 residues. From germline, CDR1 is SNHLY and CDR2 FYNNEI. CDR3 sequence: CASSETTVTEAFF. CDR3 DNA: TGTGCCAGCAGTGAAACCACGGTCACTGAAGCTTTCTTT.

This clone has a handful of counts. The rearrangement uses TRBV11-1 and TRBJ1-4, with TRBD1 matching 8 bases. V shed 3 bases and J 6 bases; nucleotides not matched to a gene: 3. Germline-derived CDR1 and CDR2 are SGHAT and FQDESV (reference sequence). This CDR3 has 14 residues. As DNA, the CDR3 is TGTGCCAGCAGCTTCGGACAGGGATATGAAAAACTGTTTTTT. Residues: CASSFGQGYEKLFF.

The V call is TRBV5-4, the J call TRBJ2-1; D call uncertain. V was clipped by 4 bases and J by 0 bases, with 23 bases between them. Per germline, CDR1 SGHNT and CDR2 YYREEE (reference sequence). The CDR3 is made up of 19 amino acids. DNA of the CDR3: TGTGCCAGCAGCCCGGTAGGGATTAGCCTGAAGAGCTCCTACAATGAGCAGTTCTTC. This codes for CASSPVGISLKSSYNEQFF.

The chain links TRBV18 to TRBJ1-2, with a weak D call TRBD1 (6 bases). Germline V gene sequence: CDR1 KGHSH, CDR2 LQKENI. The CDR3 totals 13 residues. V gave up 6 bases and J gave up 4 bases, with 12 bases separating them. CDR3 sequence: CASSLQGIYGYTF. In DNA, the CDR3 is TGTGCCAGCTCCCTTCAGGGGATCTATGGCTACACCTTC. The variable domain in full, completed from reference TRBV18 and TRBJ1-2, reads NAGVMQNPRHLVRRRGQEARLRCSPMKGHSHVYWYRQLPEEGLKFMVYLQKENIIDESGMPKERFSAEFPKEGPSILRIQQVVRGDSAAYFCASSLQGIYGYTFGSGTRLTVV.

This clone was counted a single time. CDR3 DNA sequence: TGCGCCAGCAGCTTTGGTGGCGACGAGCAGTACTTC. Protein: CASSFGGDEQYF. This rearrangement joins TRBV5-1 to TRBJ2-7; D not resolved. This CDR3 contains 12 residues. Germline V gene data show CDR1 as SGHRS and CDR2 as YFSETQ. V was clipped by 2 bases and J by 5 bases, with 8 bases between them.

The chain employs TRBV13 and TRBJ1-2, with a tentative D call TRBD1 (6 bases). With 6 bases removed from V and 8 bases from J, the gap between germline ends came to 16 bases. Germline assignment: CDR1 PRHDT and CDR2 FYEKMQ (reference sequence). This CDR3 has 13 residues. This CDR3 is CASSHGGGYGYTF. In DNA form, the CDR3 reads TGTGCCAGCAGTCATGGAGGGGGGTACGGCTACACCTTC.

This rearrangement joins TRBV2 to TRBJ2-2, with 8 bases aligning to TRBD1. The CDR3 consists of 14 residues. CDR1 is SNHLY and CDR2 is FYNNEI in the germline V gene. V was pared by 6 bases and J by 7 bases, with 7 bases of the junction left unmatched. For the CDR3, the DNA is TGTGCCAGCAGAAACAGGGGGGCCGGCGGGGAGCTGTTTTTT. This gives the protein CASRNRGAGGELFF. Supplemented by reference TRBV2 and TRBJ2-2, the full variable domain reads EPEVTQTPSHQVTQMGQEVILRCVPISNHLYFYWYRQILGQKVEFLVSFYNNEISEKSEIFDDQFSVERPDGSNFTLKIRSTKLEDSAMYFCASRNRGAGGELFFGEGSRLTVL.

The chain recombines TRBV29-1 with TRBJ2-7; TRBD1 matches 7 bases. Looked up from germline, CDR1 is SQVTM and CDR2 is ANQGSEA. CDR3 length equals 12 residues. J lost 2 bases, V lost 7 bases, and 5 bases had no gene match. In nucleotides, the CDR3 is TGCAGCGCCTTGACAGGGCCCTACGAGCAGTACTTC. It encodes CSALTGPYEQYF.

V is TRBV29-1 and J is TRBJ2-7; 7 nucleotides agree with TRBD1. Germline values: CDR1 SQVTM, CDR2 ANQGSEA. CDR3 size: 13 residues. With V trimmed by 6 bases and J by 2 bases, 7 bases remained unmatched. As DNA, the CDR3 is TGCAGCGTAACGGGGCAGGGGGCCTACGAGCAGTACTTC. Translation gives CSVTGQGAYEQYF.

The chain couples TRBV5-4 to TRBJ1-2, with D unclear. The V end lost 4 bases, the J end lost 8 bases, and 15 bases lay between the germline ends. Per the germline V gene, CDR1 is SGHNT and CDR2 is YYREEE (reference sequence). The CDR3 has 13 amino acids. CDR3 loop: CASSQDGLGGYTF. CDR3 coding DNA: TGTGCCAGCAGCCAGGACGGGCTAGGAGGCTACACCTTC.

This chain joins TRBV10-3 and TRBJ1-5; possible D gene TRBD1, 6 bases. CDR3 length: 15 residues. CDR1 ENHRY and CDR2 SYGVKD come from the germline V gene. The V end lost 2 bases, the J end lost 4 bases, and 12 bases lay between the germline ends. CDR3 region: CAISEDRLINQPQHF. For the CDR3, the DNA is TGTGCCATCAGTGAGGACAGGCTAATAAATCAGCCCCAGCATTTT.

The table lists this clone with a few counts. V and J are TRBV5-4 and TRBJ2-5; TRBD1 is a possible D gene (6 bases). V dropped 2 bases and J dropped 4 bases, with 12 bases sitting between them. There are 14 residues in the CDR3. Per germline, CDR1 SGHNT and CDR2 YYREEE (reference sequence). The chain's CDR3 is CASSLPQGTETQYF. The CDR3 DNA follows: TGTGCCAGCAGCTTACCGCAGGGGACAGAGACCCAGTACTTC. The full variable domain, its missing parts supplied by reference TRBV5-4 and TRBJ2-5, is ETGVTQSPTHLIKTRGQQVTLRCSSQSGHNTVSWYQQALGQGPQFIFQYYREEENGRGNFPPRFSGLQFPNYSSELNVNALELDDSALYLCASSLPQGTETQYFGPGTRLLVL.

This clone is large by share. The V and J genes are TRBV28 and TRBJ2-2; a possible D gene is TRBD1 (6 bases). The length of the CDR3 is 15 residues. The germline V and J ends were trimmed by 5 bases and 6 bases, with 16 bases remaining between them. Germline V lookup: CDR1 MDHEN, CDR2 SYDVKM. The CDR3 DNA follows: TGTGCCAGCAGTCCAACCCTTTGGACAGCCGGGGAGCTGTTTTTT. Protein: CASSPTLWTAGELFF.

The chain uses TRBV5-5 and TRBJ1-5, with TRBD1 as a possible D gene (5 bases). The CDR3 has 14 residues. Trimming shortened V by 0 bases and J by 7 bases, and 11 bases separated the two germline ends. Looked up from germline, CDR1 is SGHKS and CDR2 is YYEKEE (reference sequence). CDR3 nucleotides: TGTGCCAGCAGCTTGGAGGCAGGGAGCCAGCCCCAGCATTTT. Residues: CASSLEAGSQPQHF. Drawing the rest from reference TRBV5-5 and TRBJ1-5, the complete variable domain is DAGVTQSPTHLIKTRGQQVTLRCSPISGHKSVSWYQQVLGQGPQFIFQYYEKEERGRGNFPDRFSARQFPNYSSELNVNALLLGDSALYLCASSLEAGSQPQHFGDGTRLSIL.

The rearrangement uses TRBV12-2 and TRBJ1-1; the table's D call, TRBD1, has no DNA check behind it. TRBV12-2 represents a pseudogene. The CDR3 covers 16 residues. Written as DNA, the CDR3 is TGTGCAAGTCGCTTGACTCCGGACAGTGCCGTCACTGAAGCTTTCTTT. It codes for CASRLTPDSAVTEAFF.

The chain joins TRBV27 to TRBJ1-1; 7 bases align to TRBD1. Germline values: CDR1 MNHEY, CDR2 SMNVEV (reference sequence). V dropped 6 bases and J dropped 5; count of bases not matched to a gene: 6. The CDR3 loop spans 13 amino acids. Here the CDR3 reads CASSTTGRTEAFF. The CDR3 DNA follows: TGTGCCAGCAGCACGACAGGGCGAACTGAAGCTTTCTTT.

This clone was detected only a few times. The V call is TRBV5-4, the J call TRBJ1-1; 8 bases are a match to TRBD1. The CDR3 runs to 13 residues. Trimming removed 0 bases from V and 11 bases from J; junction bases left unmatched: 6. Germline V gene lookup returns CDR1 SGHNT and CDR2 YYREEE (reference sequence). The CDR3 DNA is TGTGCCAGCAGCTTGGACCGGACAGGGTCCGCTTTCTTT. This sequence encodes CASSLDRTGSAFF.

V and J are TRBV29-1 and TRBJ2-1, with D perhaps matching TRBD1 (6 bases). V was cut by 3 bases and J by 10 bases, with 13 bases left in between. The germline V gene has CDR1 SQVTM and CDR2 ANQGSEA. The CDR3 length is 12 residues. This CDR3 reads CSVDPQGDEQFF. The CDR3 region has the DNA TGCAGCGTTGATCCACAGGGCGACGAGCAGTTCTTC.

Worth noting for this clone: One end of the junction is discordant with germline, which a read error may explain. V gene TRBV19 combines with J gene TRBJ1-5; D may be TRBD1 (5 bases). CDR1 and CDR2 (germline): LNHDA, SQIVND (reference sequence). CDR3 length: 17 residues. CDR3 bases: TGTGCCAGTAGTCTAGATGGGGGGGGAATTAGCAATCAGCCCCAGCATTTT. It specifies CASSLDGGGISNQPQHF.

CDR3 in amino acids: CASSELPWDRGRYEQYF. The CDR3 DNA is TGCGCCAGCAGTGAGTTGCCCTGGGACAGGGGGCGGTACGAGCAGTACTTC. The rearrangement joins TRBV10-2 to TRBJ2-7; 12 bases fit TRBD1. V lost 1 base to trimming and J lost 4 bases; unmatched junction nucleotides: 8. This CDR3 contains 17 residues. The germline CDR1 and CDR2 sequences are WSHSY and SAAADI.

V usage is TRBV5-1 and J usage is TRBJ1-5, with D unresolved. CDR1 and CDR2 from the germline V gene are SGHRS and YFSETQ. The CDR3 has 13 residues. Between the trimmed V and J ends, which lost 2 bases and 3 bases, there was a span of 6 bases. The CDR3 nucleotides read TGCGCCAGCAGCTTCGGGCCCAATCAGCCCCAGCATTTT. Translating gives CASSFGPNQPQHF.

The chain employs TRBV5-8 and TRBJ2-2; D may be TRBD1 (6 bases). Germline-derived CDR1 and CDR2 are SGHTS and YDEGEE. The CDR3 contains 18 residues. V lost 4 bases to trimming and J lost 4 bases, with 23 bases between them. DNA of the CDR3: TGTGCCAGCAGCCGTCGGAGACAGGACCCCCGAGGCACCGGGGAGCTGTTTTTT. Amino acids: CASSRRRQDPRGTGELFF. Filled out from reference TRBV5-8 and TRBJ2-2, the complete variable domain reads EAGVTQSPTHLIKTRGQQATLRCSPISGHTSVYWYQQALGLGLQFLLWYDEGEERNRGNFPPRFSGRQFPNYSSELNVNALELEDSALYLCASSRRRQDPRGTGELFFGEGSRLTVL.